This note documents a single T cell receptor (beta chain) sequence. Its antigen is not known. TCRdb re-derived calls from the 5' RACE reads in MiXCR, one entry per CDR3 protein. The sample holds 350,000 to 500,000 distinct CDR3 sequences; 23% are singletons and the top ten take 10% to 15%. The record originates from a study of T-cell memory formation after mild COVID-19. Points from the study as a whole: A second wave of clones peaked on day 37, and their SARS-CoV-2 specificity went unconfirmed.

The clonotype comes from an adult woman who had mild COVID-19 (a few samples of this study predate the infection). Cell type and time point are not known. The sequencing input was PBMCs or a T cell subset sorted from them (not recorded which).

The CDR3 here is CASSLGGTPEAFF. The CDR3 DNA reads as TGTGCCAGCAGCTTAGGGGGGACCCCAGAAGCTTTCTTT. V and J are TRBV7-2 and TRBJ1-1; maybe TRBD1 (5 bases). The CDR3 contains 13 residues. Germline V gene sequence: CDR1 SGHTA, CDR2 FQGNSA. The V end was cut by 1 base, the J end by 8 bases, with 11 bases between.